This TCR beta chain is drawn from a study of cytomegalovirus exposure and HLA in healthy donors. Points from the study as a whole: The authors confirmed in vitro that a few CMV-associated chains were specific for CMV antigens. The study designated 150 or so TCR beta chains cytomegalovirus-associated. Rarity marked most TCR sequences, yet some public TCRs occurred in many donors.

The germline V gene encodes CDR1 SNHLY and CDR2 FYNNEI. Deletions cut 6 bases from V and 0 bases from J, with 12 bases between. The CDR3 runs 15 residues. The donors were part of the validation cohort, which consisted of under 150 subjects and was separate from the first cohort of 666 subjects. TCRdb's table, derived via immunoSEQ multiplex PCR, lists solely in-frame clones and lacks some. The sample contains some 120,000 clones, over 90% of which appear only once. As for this clone: What it binds is unknown.

Sequenced: PBMCs. This chain uses TRBV2 with TRBJ1-3, with TRBD1 as a possible D gene (6 bases). The receptor comes from a woman under 30 in good health and CMV-seronegative. CDR3 in DNA: TGTGCCAGCAGAGGACAGACACACTCTGGAAACACCATATATTTT. Its translation: CASRGQTHSGNTIYF. The full variable domain, its missing parts supplied by reference TRBV2 and TRBJ1-3, is EPEVTQTPSHQVTQMGQEVILRCVPISNHLYFYWYRQILGQKVEFLVSFYNNEISEKSEIFDDQFSVERPDGSNFTLKIRSTKLEDSAMYFCASRGQTHSGNTIYFGEGSWLTVV.